Listed here is a single T cell receptor (beta chain). The table came from immunoSEQ multiplex PCR; TCRdb's copy has only in-frame clones and leaves some out. Of tens of thousands of clones listed, 90% are singletons. This record comes from a study of T cell changes during pregnancy in multiple sclerosis. CDR1 SEHNR and CDR2 FQNEAQ come from the germline V gene (reference sequence). This CDR3 is 18 amino acids long. Germline trimming cut 5 bases from V and 4 bases from J; bases unmatched to any gene: 16. The chain joins TRBV7-9 to TRBJ1-3; 8 bases fit TRBD1. Source: CD4+ T cells from peripheral blood mononuclear cells, taken in the third trimester of pregnancy. This TCR came from a female donor with multiple sclerosis, enrolled in a pregnancy study. The CDR3 coding sequence is TGTGCCAGCAGCGGGGATGGACAGGGTGAAGTTTCCGGAAACACCATATATTTT. Translating gives CASSGDGQGEVSGNTIYF.